The rows below give T cell receptor beta chains drawn from one sample of a study of T cells in localized non-small cell lung cancer. TCRdb keeps only in-frame clones here, not all; method: immunoSEQ multiplex PCR. The data hold some 10,000 clones, with approximately 81% observed a single time. The source material was peripheral blood, sampled before any cancer treatment. The source of these receptors is a male donor at least 60 years old with stage III lung adenocarcinoma. CDR3s include the opening cysteine and the closing phenylalanine or tryptophan. D genes are given only for firm matches. Expanded clones get a size class; other rows say once, few or many, or leave the size out.

D gene,V gene,clone size,J gene,CDR3 DNA,CDR3 protein
.,TRBV25-1,.,TRBJ2-5,TGTGCCAGCAGTGAATGGGGGGCCCGGTACCAAGAGACCCAGTACTTC,CASSEWGARYQETQYF
TRBD2,TRBV10-2,.,TRBJ2-5,TGCGCCAGCAGGGGGCCTAGCGGGGGGCCCGGAGAGACCCAGTACTTC,CASRGPSGGPGETQYF
TRBD1,TRBV27,.,TRBJ2-1,TGTGCCAGCAGGCCCCACTCGGACAGGGTCAATGAGCAGTTCTTC,CASRPHSDRVNEQFF
.,TRBV28,.,TRBJ1-2,TGTGCCAGCAGTTTCGGGCGGCAGGGGATTTACGGATATGGCTACACCTTC,CASSFGRQGIYGYGYTF
.,TRBV7-9,.,TRBJ1-1,TGTGCCAGCAGCTTCGTGAACACTGAAGCTTTCTTT,CASSFVNTEAFF
TRBD1,TRBV19,.,TRBJ1-2,TGTGCCAGTAGTATGGACAGGGTTATTGGCTACACCTTC,CASSMDRVIGYTF
.,TRBV28,medium-sized,TRBJ1-4,TGTGCCAGCAAGGGACACTTTAATGAAAAACTGTTTTTT,CASKGHFNEKLFF
TRBD2,TRBV27,.,TRBJ2-5,TGTGCCAGCAGTTTACTAGCGGGGGGTGAGACCCAGTACTTC,CASSLLAGGETQYF
.,TRBV6-5,.,TRBJ1-1,TGTGCCAGCAGTAATCGTGGCCGAATGGCTGAAGCTTTCTTT,CASSNRGRMAEAFF
.,TRBV5-6,.,TRBJ1-5,TGTGCCAGCAGCGGGATTAATCAGCCCCAGCATTTT,CASSGINQPQHF
TRBD2,TRBV18,.,TRBJ2-1,TGTGCCAGCTCACCACCTGGACCCGGGAGGGGTAATGAGCAGTTCTTC,CASSPPGPGRGNEQFF
TRBD1,TRBV7-9,.,TRBJ2-5,TGTGCCAGCAGCCACAATGGACAGGGGGGGACCCAGTACTTC,CASSHNGQGGTQYF
.,TRBV7-9,.,TRBJ2-7,TGTGCCAGCAGCTTAGAGGGCCCGACCTACGAGCAGTACTTC,CASSLEGPTYEQYF
.,TRBV27,.,TRBJ2-5,TGTGCCAGCAGCTGGGAACGGGGCGGCGAGACCCAGTACTTC,CASSWERGGETQYF
.,TRBV6-1,few,TRBJ1-2,TGTGCCAGCAGCCTCAACTATGGCTACACCTTC,CASSLNYGYTF
.,TRBV4-2,once,TRBJ1-1,TGTGCCAGCAGCCATGCTAGAGGGCCTGAAGCTTTCTTT,CASSHARGPEAFF
TRBD1,TRBV7-3,.,TRBJ2-3,TGTGCCAGCAGCAGGGACAGGGGGGCAGATACGCAGTATTTT,CASSRDRGADTQYF
.,TRBV19,.,TRBJ2-1,TGTGCCAGTAGTTCCCCTAGCAATGAGCAGTTCTTC,CASSSPSNEQFF
.,TRBV29-1,.,TRBJ2-3,TGCAGCGCGTACGTAGGAGATACGCAGTATTTT,CSAYVGDTQYF
.,TRBV5-5,.,TRBJ2-7,TGTGCCAGCAGCTGGGGGGCCTACGAGCAGTACTTC,CASSWGAYEQYF
.,TRBV9,.,TRBJ2-4,TGTGCCAGCAGCGTAGACGGCAGTACCAAAAACATTCAGTACTTC,CASSVDGSTKNIQYF
.,TRBV10-3,.,TRBJ1-5,TGTGCCATCAGTCCGGGCAATCAGCCCCAGCATTTT,CAISPGNQPQHF
.,TRBV7-6,.,TRBJ2-3,TGTGCCAGCAGCAGCTCCAGGGTTAATACGCAGTATTTT,CASSSSRVNTQYF
.,TRBV11-1,.,TRBJ1-2,TGTGCCAGCAGCCTCCGGACAGTTCGTGTGGGCTACACCTTC,CASSLRTVRVGYTF
.,TRBV19,.,TRBJ2-7,TGTGCCAGTAGCACCCCCGGACAGTACTACGAGCAGTACTTC,CASSTPGQYYEQYF
TRBD1,TRBV5-5,.,TRBJ1-5,TGTGCCAGCAGCTTGGGGATAGGACAGGTTTATAGCAATCAGCCCCAGCATTTT,CASSLGIGQVYSNQPQHF
.,TRBV29-1,.,TRBJ1-1,TGCAGCGCAGACAGGAACACTGAAGCTTTCTTT,CSADRNTEAFF
.,TRBV6-5,.,TRBJ1-1,TGTGCCAGCAGTAAGACTGAAGCTTTCTTT,CASSKTEAFF